The clone carrying this TCR beta chain was seen only once. RNA was isolated and reverse transcribed to cDNA, the sequencing template. Measured with immunoSEQ multiplex PCR; TCRdb has only the in-frame clones, and not every one. The repertoire has roughly 150,000 clones, less than 65% of them found once; the top ten carry about 38%. This sample stems from a study of CD8+ T cells in alopecia areata. Separation by sorting yielded CD4+ and CD8+ T cells from PBMCs. The CDR3 runs to 17 residues. The germline V and J ends were trimmed by 0 bases and 5 bases, with 20 bases remaining between them. The germline V gene has CDR1 LGHNA and CDR2 YNFKEQ.

The source of this sequence is a human donor in good health. The chain links TRBV4-2 to TRBJ2-7; D could derive from TRBD1 or TRBD2 (5 bases each). Sequencing used CD8+ T cells sorted from blood. The CDR3 sequence: CASSQDPGTLAIHEQYF. The CDR3 coding sequence is TGTGCCAGCAGCCAAGATCCCGGGACCCTCGCAATCCACGAGCAGTACTTC.